The T cell receptor (beta chain) described here comes from a study of cytomegalovirus exposure and HLA in healthy donors. Germline V gene data show CDR1 as GTSNPN and CDR2 as SVGIG (reference sequence). The CDR3 is 15 residues long. V dropped 3 bases and J dropped 7; count of bases not matched to a gene: 11. PCR primers comprised 60 Vbeta and 13 Jbeta primers. Here immunoSEQ multiplex PCR was the method, and the copy in TCRdb shows in-frame clones only, minus some. The sample consists of 140,000 to 150,000 clones, roughly 74% of them appearing once. The rearrangement joins TRBV30 to TRBJ2-1; 8 bases line up with TRBD1. Sequencing was carried out using PBMCs. The TCR sequence derives from a woman aged 18 to 35 in good health and CMV-seropositive. CDR3 amino acids: CAWSADRGVYNEQFF. CDR3 nucleotide sequence: TGTGCCTGGAGCGCCGACAGGGGAGTTTATAATGAGCAGTTCTTC.